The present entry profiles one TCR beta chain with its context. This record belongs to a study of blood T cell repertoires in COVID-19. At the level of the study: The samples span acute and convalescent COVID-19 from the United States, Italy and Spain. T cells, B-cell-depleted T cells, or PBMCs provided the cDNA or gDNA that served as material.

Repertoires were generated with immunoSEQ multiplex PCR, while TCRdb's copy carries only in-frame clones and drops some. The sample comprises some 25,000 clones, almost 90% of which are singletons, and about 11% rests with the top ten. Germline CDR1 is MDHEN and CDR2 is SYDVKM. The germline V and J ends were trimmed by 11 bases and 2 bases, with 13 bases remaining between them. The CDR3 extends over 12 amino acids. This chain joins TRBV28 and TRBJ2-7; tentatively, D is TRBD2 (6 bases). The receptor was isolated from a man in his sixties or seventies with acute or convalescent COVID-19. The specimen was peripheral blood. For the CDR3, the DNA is TGTGCCTCTCGGGGGAACGCCTACGAGCAGTACTTC. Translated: CASRGNAYEQYF.